A selection of T cell receptor beta chains follows, all from one sample in a study of identical twins. Each CDR3 protein gets one entry after TCRdb re-called the 5' RACE reads with MiXCR. The sample lists around 250,000 distinct CDR3 sequences, about 8% occurring once. The sample was also reused in another study, on yellow fever vaccine responses in identical twins.

Source material: CD8+ T cells sorted from blood. These receptors came from a woman aged 18-30 years in good health. CDR3s leave out the opening cysteine and the closing phenylalanine or tryptophan. The order of the fields is V gene, J gene, CDR3 protein.

TRBV29-1,TRBJ2-7,SVEKGGYEQY
TRBV6-5,TRBJ2-1,ASNWEDFNEQF
TRBV11-2,TRBJ2-1,ASSFENNEQF
TRBV12-3/TRBV12-4,TRBJ2-3,ASSLLGTTDTQY
TRBV12-3/TRBV12-4,TRBJ2-2,ASSLERGLTGELF
TRBV11-2,TRBJ2-7,ASSPRSGLKGEQY
TRBV7-8,TRBJ2-1,ASSPTSDWGNEQF
TRBV12-3/TRBV12-4,TRBJ2-7,ASSPLGAYDEQY
TRBV29-1,TRBJ2-1,SVEAYGYHNEQF
TRBV6-6,TRBJ1-6,ASSDEGYSPLH
TRBV7-7,TRBJ2-1,ASSPGPERNEQF
TRBV6-1,TRBJ2-1,ASSGGTSGRWVNNEQF
TRBV6-5,TRBJ2-7,ASSYSGPYEQY
TRBV7-9,TRBJ1-2,ASSLVLAGQDGYT
TRBV4-2,TRBJ2-1,ASSQGPLGGGAHNEQF
TRBV7-6,TRBJ2-2,ASSFTGGSTGELF
TRBV28,TRBJ2-7,ASSFVGLAGGSYEQY
TRBV29-1,TRBJ2-3,SVEGVVGTDTQY